This passage covers 21 T cell receptor beta chains from one sample sequenced in a study of T cell changes during pregnancy in multiple sclerosis (dated by TCRdb to the late 2010s). The library was produced with the immunoSEQ multiplex PCR assay. In its TCRdb copy, this immuneACCESS table keeps in-frame sequences only and misses some clones. Where compared with another copy, unresolved V genes explain less than half of these, and the others have no known cause. This sample is represented by 56,000 or so clones; 89% of them were singletons. The top ten clones comprise under 2% of the sample. This specimen was peripheral blood, taken after pregnancy. The source is a female donor with multiple sclerosis, enrolled in a pregnancy study.

J is TRBJ2-7 and V is TRBV9; maybe TRBD1 (6 bases). Trimming left V 3 bases short and J 2 bases short, with 12 bases between. Germline V gives CDR1 SGDLS, CDR2 YYNGEE. The CDR3 spans 14 residues. CDR3 sequence reads: CASSEQGLPYEQYF. The CDR3 region has the DNA TGTGCCAGCAGCGAACAGGGCCTTCCCTACGAGCAGTACTTC.

This chain connects TRBV18 to TRBJ1-2; TRBD1 matches at 7 bases. The CDR3 runs to 17 residues. Germline values: CDR1 KGHSH, CDR2 LQKENI. V was pared by 3 bases and J by 7 bases, with 17 bases of the junction left unmatched. CDR3 sequence (DNA): TGTGCCAGCTCACCGGGACGGACAGGTGGCGGTTTGATTGGCTACACCTTC. It codes for CASSPGRTGGGLIGYTF.

The rearrangement joins TRBV18 to TRBJ1-2, with D maybe TRBD1 (5 bases). The CDR3 runs to 13 residues. Per the germline V gene, CDR1 is KGHSH and CDR2 is LQKENI. Trimming cost V 4 bases and J 4 bases, with 10 bases left between them. DNA for the CDR3: TGTGCCAGCTCACAGGGGTTGGGCTATGGCTACACCTTC. Amino acid sequence: CASSQGLGYGYTF.

The sample holds one count of this clone. The rearrangement uses TRBV28 and TRBJ1-5; maybe TRBD1 (5 bases). The V end was cut by 4 bases, the J end by 7 bases, with 8 bases between. The germline V gene has CDR1 MDHEN and CDR2 SYDVKM. CDR3 length equals 12 residues. Here the CDR3 reads CASSSGDQPQHF. The CDR3 nucleotides read TGTGCCAGCAGTTCGGGGGACCAGCCCCAGCATTTT.

The rearrangement joins TRBV11-2 to TRBJ2-1, with 7 bases lining up with TRBD1. The V and J ends lost 6 bases and 7 bases, in that order; junction bases with no gene match: 18. Germline V gene data show CDR1 as SGHAT and CDR2 as FQNNGV. The CDR3 is made up of 17 amino acids. CDR3 DNA sequence: TGTGCCAGCAGTTTCCAAACTTTTAGGGGGCGAGGAAATGAGCAGTTCTTC. Translating it yields CASSFQTFRGRGNEQFF.

This clone was seen only once. This chain uses TRBV19 with TRBJ1-4, with 8 bases matching TRBD1. Losses at the gene ends were 6 bases for V and 7 bases for J; bases not matched to a gene: 7. CDR1 LNHDA and CDR2 SQIVND come from the germline V gene (reference sequence). This CDR3 region has 14 residues. CDR3 DNA sequence: TGTGCCAGTAGCATCGACAGGGGTGGTGAAAAACTGTTTTTT. This encodes CASSIDRGGEKLFF.

This rearrangement joins TRBV18 to TRBJ1-1; D is uncertain. Looked up from germline, CDR1 is KGHSH and CDR2 is LQKENI. CDR3 length equals 15 residues. V was pared by 3 bases and J by 4 bases, with 15 bases between. The CDR3 reads CASSPSIEGFTEAFF. CDR3 in DNA: TGTGCCAGCTCACCCTCGATCGAGGGATTCACTGAAGCTTTCTTT.

The chain joins TRBV21-1 to TRBJ1-4; TRBD1 is the table's D call and was not checked against the DNA. TRBV21-1 is tagged as a pseudogene. The length of the CDR3 is 14 residues. CDR3 sequence reads: CATGRGTRSEKLFF. In DNA, the CDR3 is TGTGCCACGGGAAGGGGGACCCGTTCCGAAAAACTGTTTTTT.

V and J are TRBV9 and TRBJ1-6, with D tentatively TRBD1 (5 bases). V was trimmed by 0 bases and J by 8 bases, leaving 9 bases between them. Per germline, CDR1 SGDLS and CDR2 YYNGEE. The CDR3 runs to 14 residues. Here the CDR3 DNA reads TGTGCCAGCAGCGTAGCCAGGGAAGATTCACCCCTCCACTTT. Its translation is CASSVAREDSPLHF.

The CDR3 DNA is TGTGCCAGCAGTCCTCAGGGGAACTATGGCTACACCTTC. Amino acids: CASSPQGNYGYTF. The chain links TRBV14 to TRBJ1-2; possibly TRBD1 for D (6 bases). The germline V and J ends were trimmed by 6 bases and 2 bases, with 10 bases remaining between them. Per germline, CDR1 SGHDN and CDR2 FVKESK. This CDR3 region has 13 residues.

CDR3 DNA sequence: TGTGCCAGCAGGGCGGGGGGAGTTTACAATGAGCAGTTCTTC. Its protein product is CASRAGGVYNEQFF. The V call is TRBV27, the J call TRBJ2-1; 8 nucleotides match TRBD2. The junction had 5 bases not matched to a gene; V was cut back by 6 bases and J by 4 bases. The CDR3 is 14 residues long. The germline V gene encodes CDR1 MNHEY and CDR2 SMNVEV (reference sequence).

The chain uses TRBV7-2 and TRBJ2-1; D remains unclear. The CDR3 runs 15 residues. Per the germline V gene, CDR1 is SGHTA and CDR2 is FQGNSA. With 1 base removed from V and 0 bases from J, the gap between germline ends came to 7 bases. The CDR3 protein is CASSLDRFSYNEQFF. The DNA of the CDR3 is TGTGCCAGCAGCTTAGATAGATTCTCCTACAATGAGCAGTTCTTC.

The rearrangement joins TRBV7-2 to TRBJ1-5; the match to TRBD1 covers 11 bases. CDR3 length: 14 residues. Germline CDR1 SGHTA, CDR2 FQGNSA. The V and J ends lost 4 bases and 7 bases, in that order; junction bases with no gene match: 3. CDR3 sequence reads: CASSSDRGRQPQHF. The DNA for the CDR3 is TGTGCCAGCAGCTCGGACAGGGGGCGCCAGCCCCAGCATTTT. Looking up the rest from reference TRBV7-2 and TRBJ1-5 gives the full variable domain: GAGVSQSPSNKVTEKGKDVELRCDPISGHTALYWYRQSLGQGLEFLIYFQGNSAPDKSGLPSDRFSAERTGGSVSTLTIQRTQQEDSAVYLCASSSDRGRQPQHFGDGTRLSIL.

V and J are TRBV9 and TRBJ2-5; perhaps TRBD1 as D (5 bases). V was clipped by 4 bases and J by 0 bases, with 16 bases between them. The CDR3 runs to 16 residues. In germline, CDR1 is SGDLS, CDR2 YYNGEE. CDR3 sequence: CASSLGAGLDQETQYF. The DNA of the CDR3 is TGTGCCAGCAGCCTAGGGGCAGGTCTTGACCAAGAGACCCAGTACTTC.

The V and J genes are TRBV7-8 and TRBJ2-2; possible D gene TRBD2, 5 bases. Germline CDR1 and CDR2: SGHVS and FQNEAQ. The length of the CDR3 is 15 residues. V dropped 5 bases and J dropped 4 bases, with 14 bases sitting between them. The CDR3 region is CASSRGSGGTGELFF. The CDR3 DNA follows: TGTGCCAGCAGCAGAGGGTCCGGAGGCACCGGGGAGCTGTTTTTT.

The chain recombines TRBV2 with TRBJ1-3; 8 bases match TRBD1. Losses at the gene ends were 6 bases for V and 9 bases for J; bases not matched to a gene: 16. This CDR3 contains 16 residues. Germline V gene data show CDR1 as SNHLY and CDR2 as FYNNEI. The CDR3 loop is CASSSPRQGFRFTIYF. In DNA form, the CDR3 reads TGTGCCAGCAGCTCCCCTCGACAGGGGTTTCGATTCACCATATATTTT.

This chain joins TRBV2 and TRBJ2-7, with 7 bases that match TRBD1. J gave up 6 bases and V 7 bases, and 9 bases lay outside the gene matches. Germline CDR1 SNHLY, CDR2 FYNNEI. This CDR3 has 13 residues. The DNA for the CDR3 is TGTGCCAGCACACCCCGACAGGGTACCGAGCAGTACTTC. Translation: CASTPRQGTEQYF.

The chain combines TRBV5-1 with TRBJ2-2, with a possible D match to TRBD1 (6 bases). The CDR3 extends over 15 amino acids. CDR1 SGHRS and CDR2 YFSETQ come from the germline V gene. Trimming pared 1 base from V and 4 bases from J, leaving 11 bases between. CDR3 loop: CASSLSVGATGELFF. DNA for the CDR3: TGCGCCAGCAGCTTGTCTGTGGGGGCCACCGGGGAGCTGTTTTTT.

The chain combines TRBV5-1 with TRBJ2-1, with 9 bases matching TRBD1. CDR3 length: 14 residues. CDR1 and CDR2 (germline): SGHRS, YFSETQ. V shed 7 bases and J 6 bases; nucleotides not matched to a gene: 8. CDR3 bases: TGCGCCAGCGAAGGGACAGGGAATGGCAATGAGCAGTTCTTC. Encoded protein: CASEGTGNGNEQFF.

The chain employs TRBV29-1 and TRBJ2-7; the D is unclear. Germline V gene lookup returns CDR1 SQVTM and CDR2 ANQGSEA. V lost 4 bases and J lost 2, with 9 bases in between. This CDR3 has 12 amino acids. The chain's CDR3 is CSVVSSPYEQYF. The CDR3 coding sequence is TGCAGCGTTGTGTCTTCTCCCTACGAGCAGTACTTC.

This clone was recorded once. The V gene is TRBV27, the J gene TRBJ2-1; 9 nucleotides match TRBD1. Germline CDR1 MNHEY, CDR2 SMNVEV (reference sequence). This CDR3 spans 17 amino acids. The V and J ends lost 5 bases and 4 bases, in that order; junction bases with no gene match: 12. This CDR3 reads CASSLRTGVLIYNEQFF. In nucleotides, the CDR3 is TGTGCCAGCAGTCTAAGGACAGGGGTTCTGATTTACAATGAGCAGTTCTTC.